This T cell receptor (beta chain) was sequenced for a study of patients and donors after allogeneic stem cell transplantation. Germline-derived CDR1 and CDR2 are SNHLY and FYNNEI. V lost 6 bases, J lost 5 bases, and 13 bases lay in between. The CDR3 contains 13 residues. TCRdb reanalysed the RT-PCR reads using MiXCR and keeps one entry per CDR3 protein. The data show about 160,000 distinct CDR3 sequences, over 30% seen once. The receptor comes from a human donor who was either an allogeneic HSCT recipient or a stem cell or donor lymphocyte infusion donor (not recorded which). It is not recorded whose cells these are; they may come from a transplant donor. The chain carries TRBV2 and TRBJ1-2; perhaps TRBD1 as D (6 bases). Sequencing input: blood, either unsorted or a sorted T cell fraction (not recorded which). The DNA of the CDR3 is TGTGCCAGCAGAGAACAGGGAAAGTATGGCTACACCTTC. Encoded protein: CASREQGKYGYTF.